In its sample, the clone carrying this T cell receptor (beta chain) was seen a few times. What it binds is unknown. The V gene lost 3 bases and the J gene lost 3 bases, with 6 bases spanning the gap. Germline V gives CDR1 MGHRA, CDR2 YSYEKL. The CDR3 spans 12 residues. This sample is drawn from a study of beta chain features in type 1 diabetes. General study points: Type 1 diabetes patients had moderately but significantly shorter TCRB CDR3s in all four CD4+ subsets.

The investigators reverse transcribed all of the isolated RNA, so they sequenced expressed TCRB transcripts. Sequencing was performed with immunoSEQ multiplex PCR; in TCRdb, only in-frame clones are kept and a portion is missing. The top ten clones hold approximately 0.015% of a sample with fewer than 350,000 clones, 15% of them seen once. This TCR was sampled from a man younger than 35 with type 1 diabetes. The chain is built from TRBV4-1 and TRBJ2-7, with TRBD1 as a possible D gene (5 bases). The specimen was naive CD4+ T cells from blood. This chain's CDR3 is CASSQQGYEQYF. DNA for the CDR3: TGCGCCAGCAGCCAGCAGGGCTACGAGCAGTACTTC.